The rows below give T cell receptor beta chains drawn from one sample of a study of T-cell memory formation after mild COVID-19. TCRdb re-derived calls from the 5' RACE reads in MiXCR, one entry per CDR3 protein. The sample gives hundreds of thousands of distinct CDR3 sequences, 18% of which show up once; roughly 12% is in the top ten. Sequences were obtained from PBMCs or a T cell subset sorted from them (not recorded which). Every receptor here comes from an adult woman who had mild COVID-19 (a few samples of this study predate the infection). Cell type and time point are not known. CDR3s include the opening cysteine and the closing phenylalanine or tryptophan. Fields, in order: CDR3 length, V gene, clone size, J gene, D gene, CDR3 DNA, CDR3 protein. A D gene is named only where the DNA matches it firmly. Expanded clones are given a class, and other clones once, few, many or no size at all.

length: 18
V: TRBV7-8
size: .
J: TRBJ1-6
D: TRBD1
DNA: TGTGCCAGCAGCTTAGTGGCCAGGGGGCTTTCCTATAATTCACCCCTCCACTTT
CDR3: CASSLVARGLSYNSPLHF

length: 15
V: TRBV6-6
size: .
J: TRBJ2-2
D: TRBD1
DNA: TGTGCCAGCAGCAGGGACAGGGGGCGAACCGGGGAGCTGTTTTTT
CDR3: CASSRDRGRTGELFF

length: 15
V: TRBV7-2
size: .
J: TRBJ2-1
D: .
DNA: TGTGCCAGCAGCTTAACCTACAGCGCTAACAATGAGCAGTTCTTC
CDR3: CASSLTYSANNEQFF

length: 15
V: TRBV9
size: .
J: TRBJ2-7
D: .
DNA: TGTGCCAGCAGCGAAAGCGGGCCGAGCTCCTACGAGCAGTACTTC
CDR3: CASSESGPSSYEQYF

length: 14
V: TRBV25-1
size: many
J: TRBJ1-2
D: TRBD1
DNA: TGTGCCAGCAGTGAATGGACAGGGGGCACGAGCTACACCTTC
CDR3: CASSEWTGGTSYTF

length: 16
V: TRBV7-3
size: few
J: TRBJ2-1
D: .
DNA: TGTGCCAGCAGCTACCTAGCGTTCAGCTCCTACAATGAGCAGTTCTTC
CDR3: CASSYLAFSSYNEQFF

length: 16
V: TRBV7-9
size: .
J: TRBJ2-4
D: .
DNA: TGTGCCAGCAGCTTGATAGGGGCCCTAGCCAAAAACATTCAGTACTTC
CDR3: CASSLIGALAKNIQYF

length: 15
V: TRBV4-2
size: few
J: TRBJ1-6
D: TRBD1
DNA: TGTGCCAGCAGCCGCCTGGGGACAGATAATTCACCCCTCCACTTT
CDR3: CASSRLGTDNSPLHF

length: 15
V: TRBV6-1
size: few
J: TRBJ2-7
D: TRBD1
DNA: TGTGCCAGCAGTGAAGCGCAGGGGGACGCCTACGAGCAGTACTTC
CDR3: CASSEAQGDAYEQYF

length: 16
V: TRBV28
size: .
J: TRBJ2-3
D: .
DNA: TGTGCCAGCAGCCTAAATCCGAGTGCTAGCACAGATACGCAGTATTTT
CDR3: CASSLNPSASTDTQYF

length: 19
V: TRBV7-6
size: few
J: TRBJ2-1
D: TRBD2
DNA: TGTGCCAGCAGCTTAGTCCCCCAAGCGGGGAGCAGCTCCTACAATGAGCAGTTCTTC
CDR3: CASSLVPQAGSSSYNEQFF

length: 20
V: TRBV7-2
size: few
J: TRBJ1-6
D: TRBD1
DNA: TGTGCCAGCAGCTTAGTCCGCCCTCGACAGGGTAGCTCCTATAATTCACCCCTCCACTTT
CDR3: CASSLVRPRQGSSYNSPLHF

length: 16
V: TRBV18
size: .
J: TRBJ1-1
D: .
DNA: TGTGCCAGCTCACGGGGGCAGGGGATAGGGAACACTGAAGCTTTCTTT
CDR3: CASSRGQGIGNTEAFF

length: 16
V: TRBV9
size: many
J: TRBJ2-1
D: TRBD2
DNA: TGTGCCAGCAGCGCGGGACTAGCGGGAGGCTACAATGAGCAGTTCTTC
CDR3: CASSAGLAGGYNEQFF

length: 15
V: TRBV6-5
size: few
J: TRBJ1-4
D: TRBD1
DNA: TGTGCCAGCAGACCCCCCGGACAGGGGAATGAAAAACTGTTTTTT
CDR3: CASRPPGQGNEKLFF

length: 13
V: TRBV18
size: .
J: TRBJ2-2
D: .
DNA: TGTGCCAGCTCACCAGCGGTGACCAGGGAGCTGTTTTTT
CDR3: CASSPAVTRELFF

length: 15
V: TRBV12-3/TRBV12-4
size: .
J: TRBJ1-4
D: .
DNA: TGTGCCAGCAGTGGGACCGGGATATTAAATGAAAAACTGTTTTTT
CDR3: CASSGTGILNEKLFF

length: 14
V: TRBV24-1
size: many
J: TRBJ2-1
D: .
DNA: TGTGCCACCAGTGACGATAACCTTTTGCGGGAGCAGTTCTTC
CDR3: CATSDDNLLREQFF

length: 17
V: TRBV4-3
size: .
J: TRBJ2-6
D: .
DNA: TGCGCCAGCAGCGAAGGGGGGGGGACCTCTGGGGCCAACGTCCTGACTTTC
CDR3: CASSEGGGTSGANVLTF

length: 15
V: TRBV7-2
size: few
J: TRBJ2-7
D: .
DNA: TGTGCCAGCTCCCTCACAGGGTTAGGCTTGTACGAGCAGTACTTC
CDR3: CASSLTGLGLYEQYF

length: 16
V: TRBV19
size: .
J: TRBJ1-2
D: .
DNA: TGTGCCAGTAGTATCAACGGTCCCGGAGGGAGCTATGGCTACACCTTC
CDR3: CASSINGPGGSYGYTF

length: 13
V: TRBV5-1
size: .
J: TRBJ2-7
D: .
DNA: TGCGCCAGCAGCTTGAAGACAGGCTACGAGCAGTACTTC
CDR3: CASSLKTGYEQYF

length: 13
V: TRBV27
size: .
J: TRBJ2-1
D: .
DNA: TGTGCCAGCATGGGGGGTCGGGGGAATGAGCAGTTCTTC
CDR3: CASMGGRGNEQFF

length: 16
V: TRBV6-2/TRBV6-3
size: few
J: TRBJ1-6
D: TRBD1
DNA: TGTGCCAGCCAAAACCGGGACAGGGGGTATAATTCACCCCTCCACTTT
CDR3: CASQNRDRGYNSPLHF

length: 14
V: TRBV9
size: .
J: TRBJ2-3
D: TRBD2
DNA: TGTGCCAGCAGCGCAGCGGGGGGGGCAGATACGCAGTATTTT
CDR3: CASSAAGGADTQYF

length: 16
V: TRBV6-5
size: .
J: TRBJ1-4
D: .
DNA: TGTGCCAGCTCGGACAGAACTTACGCAACTAATGAAAAACTGTTTTTT
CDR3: CASSDRTYATNEKLFF

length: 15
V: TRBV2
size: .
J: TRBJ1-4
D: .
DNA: TGTGCCAGCAAAGGGGGAGTTGCAACTAATGAAAAACTGTTTTTT
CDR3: CASKGGVATNEKLFF

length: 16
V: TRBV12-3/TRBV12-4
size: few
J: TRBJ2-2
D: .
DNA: TGTGCCAGCAGTTGGGACTTTCTTGCGGACACCGGGGAGCTGTTTTTT
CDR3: CASSWDFLADTGELFF

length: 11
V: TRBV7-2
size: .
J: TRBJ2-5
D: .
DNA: TGTGCCAGCAGCTTATTAGGTGTCCAGTACTTC
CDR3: CASSLLGVQYF